This T cell receptor (beta chain) comes out of a study of cytomegalovirus exposure and HLA in healthy donors. V lost 2 bases to trimming and J lost 2 bases, with 11 bases between them. The CDR3 spans 15 residues. CDR1 SGHDT and CDR2 YYEEEE come from the germline V gene. TCRdb keeps only in-frame clones here, not all; method: immunoSEQ multiplex PCR. The table records around 55,000 clones, around 90% of them present only once. The sequence came from a man younger than 35 in good health and CMV-seronegative. Sequenced: PBMCs. The gene calls are TRBV5-6 and TRBJ1-3; tentatively, D is TRBD1 (6 bases). CDR3 bases: TGTGCCAGCAGCTTACAGGGTATCCCTGGAAACACCATATATTTT. It encodes CASSLQGIPGNTIYF.